A selection of T cell receptor beta chains follows, all from one sample in a study of blood T cells in healthy people across ages. From the 5' RACE reads, TCRdb called clonotypes with MiXCR, one entry per CDR3 protein. The data show 980,000 or so distinct CDR3 sequences, under 50% seen once. Sequences were obtained from blood. The source of these receptors is a man aged 25 to 45 in good health. CDR3s include the opening cysteine and the closing phenylalanine or tryptophan. D genes are given only for firm matches. For some rows the clone size is stated as once, few or many, or as a class when expanded; others skip it.

D	size	V	J	CDR3	DNA
TRBD1	few	TRBV27	TRBJ1-1	CASSRGTGMNTEAFF	TGTGCCAGCAGTCGAGGGACAGGGATGAACACTGAAGCTTTCTTT
-	few	TRBV7-9	TRBJ1-2	CASRAGTNYGYTF	TGTGCCAGCAGGGCGGGCACCAACTATGGCTACACCTTC
-	-	TRBV6-5	TRBJ1-2	CASSYRDQNYGYTF	TGTGCCAGCAGTTACAGGGATCAAAACTATGGCTACACCTTC
TRBD1	few	TRBV20-1	TRBJ2-7	CSARDQGQYEQYF	TGCAGTGCTAGAGATCAGGGACAGTACGAGCAGTACTTC
-	many	TRBV4-1	TRBJ2-5	CASSHTAGSYGETQYF	TGCGCCAGCAGCCATACCGCAGGGAGCTATGGAGAGACCCAGTACTTC
-	-	TRBV20-1	TRBJ1-1	CSAPLPGGNTEAFF	TGCAGTGCACCCCTCCCTGGGGGGAACACTGAAGCTTTCTTT
-	few	TRBV30	TRBJ2-3	CAWSAGTGRTDTQYF	TGTGCCTGGAGTGCTGGGACGGGCCGCACAGATACGCAGTATTTT
-	many	TRBV2	TRBJ2-7	CASSGSLRGEQYF	TGTGCCAGCAGTGGGTCTCTGAGAGGCGAGCAGTACTTC
-	-	TRBV21-1	TRBJ1-2	CASNPNRGNYGYTF	TGTGCCAGCAACCCGAACAGGGGAAACTATGGCTACACCTTC
TRBD1	-	TRBV5-1	TRBJ1-4	CASRPQGADEKLFF	TGCGCCAGCAGGCCGCAGGGGGCGGATGAAAAACTGTTTTTT
TRBD2	few	TRBV7-2	TRBJ2-7	CASSLAGFNEQYF	TGTGCCAGCAGCCTAGCGGGGTTCAACGAGCAGTACTTC
-	-	TRBV5-1	TRBJ1-1	CASSLGFAGRENTEAFF	TGCGCCAGCAGCTTGGGGTTTGCGGGCAGGGAGAACACTGAAGCTTTCTTT
-	-	TRBV10-3	TRBJ2-5	CAISESSGQGKTQYF	TGTGCCATCAGTGAGTCGTCGGGGCAGGGAAAGACCCAGTACTTC
-	-	TRBV4-2	TRBJ2-3	CASSQDSQGKGTDTQYF	TGTGCCAGCAGCCAAGATTCCCAGGGGAAGGGAACAGATACGCAGTATTTT
-	-	TRBV6-5	TRBJ2-7	CASANRVQHEQYF	TGTGCCAGCGCGAACAGGGTCCAACACGAGCAGTACTTC
-	few	TRBV18	TRBJ2-5	CASSRSGFGETQYF	TGTGCCAGCTCACGAAGCGGTTTCGGGGAGACCCAGTACTTC
-	-	TRBV4-1	TRBJ2-7	CASSQGAPAHEQYF	TGCGCCAGCAGCCAAGGGGCGCCAGCCCACGAGCAGTACTTC
TRBD2	-	TRBV20-1	TRBJ2-1	CSAREGLAGLGVQFF	TGCAGTGCTAGAGAGGGTCTAGCGGGCCTAGGGGTGCAGTTCTTC